This is a list of T cell receptor beta chains from one sample in a study of Graves' ophthalmopathy and Graves' hyperthyroidism. MiXCR was run by TCRdb on the multiplex PCR reads, yielding one entry per CDR3 protein. The sample yields hundreds of thousands of distinct CDR3 sequences, around a fifth seen once. The material sequenced was peripheral blood. Every receptor here comes from a woman aged 18-29 years with stable Graves' hyperthyroidism. CDR3s include the opening cysteine and the closing phenylalanine or tryptophan. The D gene is left open where the match is weak. Some rows have no size entry. The others give once, few or many, or a class for an expanded clone.

abundance: NA
d_gene: TRBD2
j_gene: TRBJ2-5
v_gene: TRBV29-1
CDR3aa: CSVALAGGPGETQYF
CDR3nt: TGCAGCGTTGCCCTAGCGGGGGGGCCGGGGGAGACCCAGTACTTC

abundance: many
d_gene: NA
j_gene: TRBJ2-7
v_gene: TRBV12-3/TRBV12-4
CDR3aa: CASSSAGAPYF
CDR3nt: TGTGCCAGCAGTTCCGCAGGGGCCCCGTACTTC

abundance: many
d_gene: NA
j_gene: TRBJ1-2
v_gene: TRBV19
CDR3aa: CASSMLNYGYTF
CDR3nt: TGTGCCAGTAGTATGCTTAACTATGGCTACACCTTC

abundance: many
d_gene: TRBD1
j_gene: TRBJ2-2
v_gene: TRBV12-3/TRBV12-4
CDR3aa: CASSRDSGGTGELFF
CDR3nt: TGTGCCAGCAGTCGGGACAGTGGGGGCACCGGGGAGCTGTTTTTT

abundance: once
d_gene: TRBD1
j_gene: TRBJ2-5
v_gene: TRBV6-1
CDR3aa: CASAGTARAEETQYF
CDR3nt: TGTGCCAGCGCCGGGACAGCCCGCGCTGAAGAGACCCAGTACTTC

abundance: many
d_gene: NA
j_gene: TRBJ2-7
v_gene: TRBV11-2
CDR3aa: CASSLVTLYEQYF
CDR3nt: TGTGCCAGCAGCTTAGTCACACTCTACGAGCAGTACTTC

abundance: many
d_gene: TRBD2
j_gene: TRBJ2-7
v_gene: TRBV7-8
CDR3aa: CASSSGTSGRYEQYF
CDR3nt: TGTGCCAGCAGCTCCGGGACTAGCGGGAGGTACGAGCAGTACTTC

abundance: NA
d_gene: NA
j_gene: TRBJ1-2
v_gene: TRBV4-1
CDR3aa: CASSQVVGIYGYTF
CDR3nt: TGCGCCAGCAGCCAAGTCGTGGGAATCTATGGCTACACCTTC

abundance: many
d_gene: NA
j_gene: TRBJ1-2
v_gene: TRBV9
CDR3aa: CASSVPSYGYTF
CDR3nt: TGTGCCAGCAGCGTACCTTCCTATGGCTACACCTTC

abundance: many
d_gene: TRBD2
j_gene: TRBJ2-7
v_gene: TRBV3-1
CDR3aa: CASSPPLAGVYEQYF
CDR3nt: TGTGCCAGCAGCCCTCCGCTAGCGGGAGTTTACGAGCAGTACTTC

abundance: NA
d_gene: NA
j_gene: TRBJ1-5
v_gene: TRBV12-3/TRBV12-4
CDR3aa: CASSLLVWESNQPQHF
CDR3nt: TGTGCCAGCAGTTTACTTGTATGGGAGAGCAATCAGCCCCAGCATTTT

abundance: many
d_gene: NA
j_gene: TRBJ1-3
v_gene: TRBV7-2
CDR3aa: CASNLALESGNTIYF
CDR3nt: TGTGCCAGCAACTTAGCGCTCGAGTCTGGAAACACCATATATTTT

abundance: many
d_gene: TRBD1
j_gene: TRBJ2-7
v_gene: TRBV6-1
CDR3aa: CASRRTGWNSYEQYF
CDR3nt: TGTGCCAGCAGGCGGACAGGGTGGAACTCCTACGAGCAGTACTTC

abundance: many
d_gene: NA
j_gene: TRBJ1-1
v_gene: TRBV19
CDR3aa: CASIAQGGDTEAFF
CDR3nt: TGTGCCAGTATCGCGCAGGGAGGGGACACTGAAGCTTTCTTT

abundance: many
d_gene: NA
j_gene: TRBJ2-5
v_gene: TRBV5-1
CDR3aa: CASSSRQEETQYF
CDR3nt: TGCGCCAGCAGCAGTAGACAGGAAGAGACCCAGTACTTC

abundance: many
d_gene: NA
j_gene: TRBJ2-1
v_gene: TRBV11-2
CDR3aa: CASSPGAGWDEQFF
CDR3nt: TGTGCCAGCAGCCCAGGGGCCGGTTGGGATGAGCAGTTCTTC

abundance: many
d_gene: NA
j_gene: TRBJ2-7
v_gene: TRBV6-5
CDR3aa: CASSYTAALFYEQYF
CDR3nt: TGTGCCAGCAGTTACACAGCGGCACTCTTCTACGAGCAGTACTTC

abundance: NA
d_gene: NA
j_gene: TRBJ2-7
v_gene: TRBV5-1
CDR3aa: CSSSLVTYEQYF
CDR3nt: TGCTCCAGCAGCTTGGTGACCTACGAGCAGTACTTC

abundance: many
d_gene: TRBD2
j_gene: TRBJ2-7
v_gene: TRBV7-9
CDR3aa: CASSLGGRVPRSYEQYF
CDR3nt: TGTGCCAGCAGCTTAGGCGGGAGGGTTCCTAGATCCTACGAGCAGTACTTC

abundance: many
d_gene: TRBD2
j_gene: TRBJ2-7
v_gene: TRBV6-1
CDR3aa: CASASTSGDYEQYF
CDR3nt: TGTGCCAGCGCCTCGACTAGCGGCGATTACGAGCAGTACTTC

abundance: many
d_gene: NA
j_gene: TRBJ2-7
v_gene: TRBV10-3
CDR3aa: CAISGGGEPYEQYF
CDR3nt: TGTGCCATCAGTGGCGGGGGCGAACCCTACGAGCAGTACTTC

abundance: many
d_gene: TRBD1
j_gene: TRBJ1-2
v_gene: TRBV4-1
CDR3aa: CASSQDQPGQLIWDYGYTF
CDR3nt: TGCGCCAGCAGCCAAGATCAGCCGGGACAGCTGATTTGGGACTATGGCTACACCTTC

abundance: many
d_gene: NA
j_gene: TRBJ2-7
v_gene: TRBV6-2/TRBV6-3
CDR3aa: CASSYVWAPGEQYF
CDR3nt: TGTGCCAGCAGTTACGTTTGGGCACCTGGCGAGCAGTACTTC

abundance: NA
d_gene: NA
j_gene: TRBJ1-5
v_gene: TRBV7-8
CDR3aa: CASSLEADNQPQHF
CDR3nt: TGTGCCAGCAGCTTGGAGGCTGACAATCAGCCCCAGCATTTT

abundance: many
d_gene: TRBD2
j_gene: TRBJ2-7
v_gene: TRBV9
CDR3aa: CASSVTASGAYEQYF
CDR3nt: TGTGCCAGCAGCGTAACCGCTAGCGGAGCCTACGAGCAGTACTTC

abundance: many
d_gene: TRBD2
j_gene: TRBJ2-3
v_gene: TRBV19
CDR3aa: CASSIAGGSFHTQYF
CDR3nt: TGTGCCAGTAGTATAGCTGGCGGGAGTTTTCATACGCAGTATTTT

abundance: many
d_gene: NA
j_gene: TRBJ1-1
v_gene: TRBV29-1
CDR3aa: CSLTHGVNTEAFF
CDR3nt: TGCAGCTTGACTCATGGGGTGAACACTGAAGCTTTCTTT

abundance: many
d_gene: NA
j_gene: TRBJ1-6
v_gene: TRBV30
CDR3aa: CAWSPRGGVHSPLHF
CDR3nt: TGTGCCTGGAGTCCAAGAGGGGGTGTTCATTCACCCCTCCACTTT

abundance: few
d_gene: TRBD1
j_gene: TRBJ1-2
v_gene: TRBV12-3/TRBV12-4
CDR3aa: CASSPDRGWDGYTF
CDR3nt: TGTGCCAGCAGTCCAGACAGGGGATGGGATGGCTACACCTTC

abundance: many
d_gene: NA
j_gene: TRBJ1-5
v_gene: TRBV19
CDR3aa: CASKERHSNQPQHF
CDR3nt: TGTGCCAGTAAGGAGCGGCATAGCAATCAGCCCCAGCATTTT

abundance: many
d_gene: NA
j_gene: TRBJ2-7
v_gene: TRBV12-3/TRBV12-4
CDR3aa: CASSLFHTGTNPYEQYF
CDR3nt: TGTGCCAGCAGTTTATTCCATACGGGGACAAATCCCTACGAGCAGTACTTC

abundance: many
d_gene: TRBD2
j_gene: TRBJ2-7
v_gene: TRBV4-2
CDR3aa: CASSQDPSGHYEQYF
CDR3nt: TGTGCCAGCAGCCAAGACCCTAGCGGCCACTACGAGCAGTACTTC

abundance: many
d_gene: NA
j_gene: TRBJ2-7
v_gene: TRBV6-1
CDR3aa: CASSIARRYEQYF
CDR3nt: TGTGCCAGCAGTATTGCTAGACGCTACGAGCAGTACTTC

abundance: few
d_gene: TRBD1
j_gene: TRBJ1-1
v_gene: TRBV15
CDR3aa: CATSRDYGTGGSGSTEAFF
CDR3nt: TGTGCCACCAGCAGAGACTATGGGACAGGGGGCTCAGGGTCCACTGAAGCTTTCTTT

abundance: once
d_gene: NA
j_gene: TRBJ1-1
v_gene: TRBV30
CDR3aa: CAWFLAHRGTEAFF
CDR3nt: TGTGCCTGGTTCCTGGCTCACCGGGGGACTGAAGCTTTCTTT

abundance: NA
d_gene: NA
j_gene: TRBJ2-5
v_gene: TRBV20-1
CDR3aa: CSARLRETQYF
CDR3nt: TGCAGTGCTAGATTGAGAGAGACCCAGTACTTC

abundance: many
d_gene: NA
j_gene: TRBJ1-1
v_gene: TRBV12-3/TRBV12-4
CDR3aa: CASSLGSGTEAFF
CDR3nt: TGTGCCAGCAGTTTAGGCAGTGGTACTGAAGCTTTCTTT

abundance: NA
d_gene: TRBD1
j_gene: TRBJ2-7
v_gene: TRBV27
CDR3aa: CASSFRGRLDEQYF
CDR3nt: TGTGCCAGCAGTTTCAGGGGGCGCCTTGACGAGCAGTACTTC

abundance: many
d_gene: NA
j_gene: TRBJ2-4
v_gene: TRBV27
CDR3aa: CASSPGSVNIKYF
CDR3nt: TGTGCCAGCAGTCCAGGGTCTGTAAACATTAAGTACTTC

abundance: many
d_gene: NA
j_gene: TRBJ2-2
v_gene: TRBV18
CDR3aa: CASSPGLPTGELFF
CDR3nt: TGTGCCAGCTCACCGGGGTTGCCCACCGGGGAGCTGTTTTTT